These 10 T cell receptor beta chains were all obtained from the same sample, sequenced in a study of blood T cell repertoires in COVID-19. Sequencing was performed with immunoSEQ multiplex PCR; in TCRdb, only in-frame clones are kept and a portion is missing. The sample lists about 130,000 clones; around 80% were seen once. Sequencing used PBMCs or T cells enriched from blood (not recorded which). The receptors were sampled from a man in his forties with acute COVID-19.

This clone was counted between two and nine times. The chain couples TRBV27 to TRBJ1-1, with TRBD1 matching over 11 bases. Germline values: CDR1 MNHEY, CDR2 SMNVEV (reference sequence). The V and J ends lost 3 bases and 0 bases, in that order; junction bases with no gene match: 15. There are 20 residues in the CDR3. CDR3 sequence: CASSFTGTGGFEQVNTEAFF. CDR3 DNA sequence: TGTGCCAGCAGTTTTACCGGGACAGGGGGGTTCGAACAGGTGAACACTGAAGCTTTCTTT.

V is TRBV27 and J is TRBJ1-2; a weak D match, TRBD1 (5 bases). Germline V lookup: CDR1 MNHEY, CDR2 SMNVEV (reference sequence). The CDR3 runs 13 residues. With 3 bases removed from V and 7 bases from J, the gap between germline ends came to 12 bases. CDR3 protein: CASSFQGNSGYTF. As DNA, the CDR3 is TGTGCCAGCAGTTTCCAGGGAAACAGTGGCTACACCTTC.

This sequence joins TRBV7-9 and TRBJ2-5; TRBD1 agrees at 9 bases. This CDR3 region has 15 residues. Unmatched junction bases numbered 10, after V lost 5 bases and J lost 6 bases. In germline, CDR1 is SEHNR, CDR2 FQNEAQ (reference sequence). CDR3: CASSPDRGVTKTQYF. The DNA for the CDR3 is TGTGCCAGCAGCCCCGACAGGGGGGTTACGAAGACCCAGTACTTC.

This clone appeared a few times. The chain carries TRBV9 and TRBJ1-6; D gene ambiguous. The CDR3 sequence is 14 residues long. The V end lost 0 bases, the J end lost 9 bases, and 10 bases lay between the germline ends. Germline values: CDR1 SGDLS, CDR2 YYNGEE. The CDR3 here is CASSVESSFSPLHF. The DNA for the CDR3 is TGTGCCAGCAGCGTAGAATCCTCCTTTTCACCCCTCCACTTT.

This clone appeared a few times. The J gene is TRBJ1-1, the V gene TRBV12-3 or TRBV12-4; maybe TRBD1 (6 bases). Trimming left V 2 bases short and J 7 bases short, with 8 bases between. This CDR3 comprises 12 residues. CDR3 amino acids: CASSLLDSEAFF. CDR3 DNA: TGTGCCAGCAGTTTATTGGACAGTGAAGCTTTCTTT.

Notes on this clone: The same CDR3 arises from other DNA sequences in this sample as well. The chain recombines TRBV28 with TRBJ2-5; the match to TRBD2 covers 13 bases. Germline CDR1 reads MDHEN; CDR2 reads SYDVKM. This CDR3 region has 15 residues. The J segment lost 4 bases and the V segment lost 5 bases, leaving 4 bases of the junction unmatched. The CDR3 here is CASSPGLAGVETQYF. The CDR3 DNA follows: TGTGCCAGCAGTCCTGGACTAGCGGGAGTAGAGACCCAGTACTTC.

A single count supports this clone. The chain links TRBV6-5 to TRBJ1-5, with 7 bases fitting TRBD1. Germline-derived CDR1 and CDR2 are MNHEY and SVGAGI. The J segment lost 6 bases and the V segment lost 6 bases, leaving 11 bases of the junction unmatched. The CDR3 has 15 residues. The chain's CDR3 is CASSPGAGGSQPQHF. CDR3 sequence (DNA): TGTGCCAGCAGCCCCGGGGCAGGGGGAAGTCAGCCCCAGCATTTT.

The CDR3 nucleotides are TGTGCCAGTATGGCGGGAGGGCCAAATGAGCAGTTCTTC. It translates to CASMAGGPNEQFF. The chain links TRBV19 to TRBJ2-1; 9 bases are a match to TRBD2. This CDR3 is 13 amino acids long. Germline V lookup: CDR1 LNHDA, CDR2 SQIVND (reference sequence). V was pared by 7 bases and J by 7 bases, with 5 bases of the junction left unmatched.

This chain's CDR3 is CASTPGLAAEQFF. The CDR3 bases are TGTGCCAGCACCCCAGGACTAGCCGCCGAGCAGTTCTTC. The chain couples TRBV12-3 or TRBV12-4 to TRBJ2-1; 8 nucleotides align to TRBD2. This CDR3 has 13 residues. J was trimmed by 10 bases and V by 7 bases; bases with no gene match: 9.

This clone is a singleton in its sample. The V gene is TRBV19, the J gene TRBJ1-2, with TRBD1 as a possible D gene (5 bases). The CDR3 length is 13 residues. Germline V gene data show CDR1 as LNHDA and CDR2 as SQIVND (reference sequence). V shed 6 bases and J shed 7 bases, with 15 bases lying between them. CDR3 amino acids: CASRVGLTGGYTF. Here the CDR3 DNA reads TGTGCCAGTAGAGTGGGGCTAACGGGTGGCTACACCTTC.